This TCR beta chain originates from a study of Graves' ophthalmopathy and Graves' hyperthyroidism. Germline CDR1 is SQVTM and CDR2 is ANQGSEA. Losses at the gene ends were 7 bases for V and 4 bases for J; bases not matched to a gene: 8. The CDR3 spans 13 residues. Amplifying from RNA transcripts, the study obtained TCR beta CDR3 regions. The first round was an RT-PCR with HTBI primers, and the second round was a multiplex PCR. TCRdb fed the multiplex PCR reads into MiXCR, producing one record per CDR3 protein. The table lists about 1.1 million distinct CDR3 sequences, 36% of them singletons, with over 8.5% in the top ten.

The clonotype was recovered from an adult man with Graves' hyperthyroidism. The chain couples TRBV29-1 to TRBJ2-7, with 9 positions matching TRBD2. The sample comprised peripheral blood or thyroid tissue (not recorded which). The CDR3 region has the DNA TGCAGCGCAAGACTAGCGGATCTTTACGAGCAGTACTTC. It codes for CSARLADLYEQYF.